Sequencing of this T cell receptor beta chain was carried out in a study of T cell clonotyping in hematopoietic cell transplantation. Regarding the study as a whole: Few recipient clonotypes overlapped donors; over 95% were de novo at given depth. Pathologically expanded recipient clonotypes increased progressively from day 30 to day 180 as diversity fell.

Profiling relied on immunoSEQ multiplex PCR, and the TCRdb table lists in-frame clones only, not all of them. The table has approximately 42,000 clones, around 95% seen once. V was clipped by 2 bases and J by 3 bases; unmatched bases: 10. This CDR3 region has 17 residues. Germline assignment: CDR1 SGHVS and CDR2 FNYEAQ. In the case of this clone: The antigen is undetermined.

This rearrangement joins TRBV7-6 to TRBJ2-7; 10 nucleotides agree with TRBD2. Sequenced sample: peripheral blood mononuclear cells. The source of this sequence is a man younger than 45 in good health. Some clones in this sample may be carry-over from other donors' samples. The CDR3 is CASSLKLAGQQDYEQYF. In DNA, the CDR3 is TGTGCCAGCAGCTTAAAACTAGCGGGACAGCAAGACTACGAGCAGTACTTC.